Listed below are T cell receptor beta chains from one sample, sequenced in a study of shared clonotypes between healthy human individuals. Sequencing used immunoSEQ multiplex PCR; TCRdb keeps in-frame clones, though not all of them. This table has around 1.4 million clones, approximately 98.5% appearing once. Sequences were obtained from naive CD4+ T cells sorted from blood. The receptors were sampled from a man aged 30-40 years in good health. Both conserved end residues are part of each CDR3. A D gene is named only where the DNA matches it firmly. Not all rows give a size; the values are once, few, many and, for expanded clones, a class.

>TRBJ2-1|.|TRBD1|TRBV11-1
TGTGCCAGCAGCGCCCAAGGACAGGGCTACAATGAGCAGTTCTTC
CASSAQGQGYNEQFF
>TRBJ2-2|.|TRBD2|TRBV9
TGTGCCAGCAGCGTAGTTAGCGGGATCACCGGGGAGCTGTTTTTT
CASSVVSGITGELFF
>TRBJ2-1|.|TRBD1|TRBV18
TGTGCCAGCTCGGGACAGGGAACTTACAATGAGCAGTTCTTC
CASSGQGTYNEQFF
>TRBJ2-7|.|.|TRBV7-6
TGTGCCAGCAGCTCACTGGGGAGGAGCTCCTACGAGCAGTACTTC
CASSSLGRSSYEQYF
>TRBJ2-3|.|.|TRBV5-1
TGCGCCAGCAGCCCCAATGGACTTAGCTCAACTAGCACAGATACGCAGTATTTT
CASSPNGLSSTSTDTQYF
>TRBJ1-1|.|.|TRBV28
TGTGCCAGCAGTTCGACCACCCCGTCGAACACTGAAGCTTTCTTT
CASSSTTPSNTEAFF
>TRBJ2-7|.|.|TRBV5-6
TGTGCCAGCAGCTTTAGATACGAGCAGTACTTC
CASSFRYEQYF
>TRBJ2-2|.|.|TRBV9
TGTGCCAGCAGCGTAGGGGTATTCGCCGGGGAGCTGTTTTTT
CASSVGVFAGELFF
>TRBJ1-2|.|.|TRBV4-2
TGTGCCAGCAGCCAAGATCTACAGGGCCCCTATGGCTACACCTTC
CASSQDLQGPYGYTF
>TRBJ2-1|.|TRBD2|TRBV10-1
TGCGCCAGCAAAGGCCTAGCGGGACCAAATGAGCAGTTCTTC
CASKGLAGPNEQFF
>TRBJ1-4|.|.|TRBV6-4
TGTGCCTCCTCGAGGGCAGTAGGGGAAAAACTGTTTTTT
CASSRAVGEKLFF
>TRBJ2-7|once|.|TRBV7-2
TGTGCCAGCAGCTTAGATCCCGGGGACTCCTACGAGCAGTACTTC
CASSLDPGDSYEQYF
>TRBJ2-3|.|.|TRBV5-1
TGCGCCAGCAGCTTGGAGGGACCCCCCCCAGATACGCAGTATTTT
CASSLEGPPPDTQYF
>TRBJ2-1|once|.|TRBV19
TGTGCCAGTAGTATACCAAGGGGCGTTGAGCAGTTCTTC
CASSIPRGVEQFF
>TRBJ1-5|.|.|TRBV28
TGTGCCAGCAGTTTGCACCTTGGTAAGGGGGATCAGCCCCAGCATTTT
CASSLHLGKGDQPQHF
>TRBJ2-1|.|.|TRBV15
TGTGCCACCAGCAGAGATTCGGCCCGGTCGAGGGGTGAGCAGTTCTTC
CATSRDSARSRGEQFF
>TRBJ1-1|.|.|TRBV2
TGTGCCACAAAAATCGCCACCCCCACTGAAGCTTTCTTT
CATKIATPTEAFF
>TRBJ1-5|.|.|TRBV6-5
TGTGCCAGCAGCCCCCCTGGGGGCGGAGGGCCCCAGCATTTT
CASSPPGGGGPQHF
>TRBJ1-1|.|.|TRBV5-1
TGCGCCAGCGGTGACGGACGGCCGAACACTGAAGCTTTCTTT
CASGDGRPNTEAFF
>TRBJ2-4|once|TRBD1|TRBV2
TGTGCCAACAGACGAGACAGGGCTCCCGTACTCTACTTC
CANRRDRAPVLYF
>TRBJ2-7|.|.|TRBV6-1
TGTGCCAGCAGTCGAAACAGCTACGAGCAGTACTTC
CASSRNSYEQYF
>TRBJ2-5|once|TRBD1|TRBV28
TGTGCCAGCAGCCCTCTAGACAGGGGGCGTCCGGAGACCCAGTACTTC
CASSPLDRGRPETQYF
>TRBJ2-5|.|TRBD2|TRBV5-4
TGTGCCAGCAGCTCAACCCCGGCTAGCGGGATTAGAGAGACCCAGTACTTC
CASSSTPASGIRETQYF
>TRBJ1-2|once|.|TRBV16
TGTGCCAGCAGCCAATCGAATAGAGCCCCTGGGGCCTATGGCTACACCTTC
CASSQSNRAPGAYGYTF
>TRBJ2-2|.|TRBD1|TRBV10-3
TGTGCCATCAGCCTGGACAGGGCCACCGGGGAGCTGTTTTTT
CAISLDRATGELFF
>TRBJ2-3|once|TRBD1|TRBV5-4
TGTGCCAGCAGCTTTGGGGACAGGAGCACAGATACGCAGTATTTT
CASSFGDRSTDTQYF
>TRBJ1-5|.|.|TRBV11-2
TGTGCCAGCAGCTTAGACCGTGGGCAGCCCCAGCATTTT
CASSLDRGQPQHF
>TRBJ2-1|.|.|TRBV2
TGTGCCAGCAGTGAAATTCGCGGGGACGGCAATGAGCAGTTCTTC
CASSEIRGDGNEQFF
>TRBJ2-1|.|TRBD1|TRBV19
TGTGCCAGTAGGCCGGCGACAGGGAGCTCCTACAATGAGCAGTTCTTC
CASRPATGSSYNEQFF
>TRBJ2-1|.|.|TRBV20-1
TGCAGTGCTAGAGGACACAATGAGCAGTTCTTC
CSARGHNEQFF
>TRBJ1-4|.|.|TRBV5-1
TGCGCCAGCAGCTTGGCCCCCAGGGGATTAAGTGAAAAACTGTTTTTT
CASSLAPRGLSEKLFF
>TRBJ2-3|.|.|TRBV6-5
TGTGCCAGCAGTTACTCGGCCAGGCCGCAGGCAGATACGCAGTATTTT
CASSYSARPQADTQYF
>TRBJ2-2|.|.|TRBV6-1
TGTGCCAGCAGTGATCCGGGGAACACCGGGGAGCTGTTTTTT
CASSDPGNTGELFF
>TRBJ2-7|.|.|TRBV27
TGTGCCAGCAGTCCCCGACAGCCTTACGAGCAGTACTTC
CASSPRQPYEQYF
>TRBJ1-1|.|.|TRBV19
TGTGCCAGTAGTAAAATGGGGTTTAACACTGAAGCTTTCTTT
CASSKMGFNTEAFF
>TRBJ1-3|.|.|TRBV7-9
TGTGCCAGCAGCTTGTGGGGGCCTGGAAACACCATATATTTT
CASSLWGPGNTIYF
>TRBJ2-1|.|TRBD2|TRBV9
TGTGCCAGCAGCGTAGACCTTGCAGCGGGAGGGTCCCAGTTCTTC
CASSVDLAAGGSQFF
>TRBJ1-5|.|.|TRBV2
TGTGCCAGCAGACCGGGAGATGGGGCCAATCAGCCCCAGCATTTT
CASRPGDGANQPQHF
>TRBJ1-3|.|.|TRBV6-5
TGTGCCAGCAGTTACTTCGCCGGGACTGCTGGAAACACCATATATTTT
CASSYFAGTAGNTIYF
>TRBJ2-3|.|.|TRBV19
TGTGCCAGTAGTATACAAGGGAAGGATACGCAGTATTTT
CASSIQGKDTQYF
>TRBJ2-1|.|.|TRBV5-6
TGTGCCAGCACCACTCACAATGAGCAGTTCTTC
CASTTHNEQFF
>TRBJ1-3|.|.|TRBV30
TGTGCCTGGAGTAGTTGGGGGGGAAACACCATATATTTT
CAWSSWGGNTIYF
>TRBJ1-2|.|.|TRBV1
TGCACCAGCAGCCGGGGGACTGTGGGCTACACCTTC
CTSSRGTVGYTF
>TRBJ2-2|.|TRBD2|TRBV9
TGTGCCAGCAGCGTAGGACTAGCGGGAGCGGTCGGGGAGCTGTTTTTT
CASSVGLAGAVGELFF
>TRBJ2-7|.|.|TRBV19
TGTGCCAGTAGTCCTCGTGCGAAGGTCTTATACGAGCAGTACTTC
CASSPRAKVLYEQYF
>TRBJ1-2|.|.|TRBV27
TGTGCCAGCAGAGGACGCGGGGGCTACACCTTC
CASRGRGGYTF
>TRBJ1-4|.|.|TRBV5-1
TGCGCCAGCAGCCTTACAGTAGGGGCAGCAACTAATGAAAAACTGTTTTTT
CASSLTVGAATNEKLFF
>TRBJ2-7|once|.|TRBV27
TGTGCCAGCAGTTTACGCCACAGGGACTACGAGCAGTACTTC
CASSLRHRDYEQYF
>TRBJ2-5|.|TRBD1|TRBV19
TGTGCCAGTAGTTCTGGACAGGGGTTCCGGGAGACCCAGTACTTC
CASSSGQGFRETQYF
>TRBJ1-3|.|.|TRBV5-6
TGTGCCAGCAGCTGGGAAGCCCGGCGACAGGGAAACACCATATATTTT
CASSWEARRQGNTIYF
>TRBJ1-1|.|.|TRBV15
TGTGCCACCAGCAGGAGGGAGGGGACGGACACTGAAGCTTTCTTT
CATSRREGTDTEAFF
>TRBJ1-2|.|.|TRBV5-5
TGTGCCAGCAGTTCCGGACAGTCTCTCGCTATCTATGGCTACACCTTC
CASSSGQSLAIYGYTF
>TRBJ2-7|.|TRBD1|TRBV7-6
TGTGCCAGCAGCTCACAGGGGACAGCGCCCTACGAGCAGTACTTC
CASSSQGTAPYEQYF
>TRBJ2-2|.|.|TRBV7-3
TGTGCCAGCAGCAAAAGCTCCACCGGGGAGCTGTTTTTT
CASSKSSTGELFF